This TCR beta chain was found in a study of blood T cell repertoires in COVID-19. This clone appeared many times. Repertoires were generated with immunoSEQ multiplex PCR, while TCRdb's copy carries only in-frame clones and drops some. Here the sample spans approximately 200,000 clones, about 87% being singletons. This sequence was found in a man in his 70s with acute or convalescent COVID-19. The specimen was peripheral blood.

Here the CDR3 DNA reads TGCGCCAGCAGCTCCACTTTCAGGGGTTCCCACGAGCAGTACTTC. Protein sequence: CASSSTFRGSHEQYF. The chain has TRBV5-1 and TRBJ2-7; possible D gene TRBD1, 6 bases. The germline V and J ends were trimmed by 3 bases and 5 bases, with 18 bases remaining between them. CDR3 length: 15 residues. Looked up from germline, CDR1 is SGHRS and CDR2 is YFSETQ.